The 32 T cell receptor beta chains listed next were all sequenced from one sample in a study of T cells after yellow fever vaccination. TCRdb re-derived calls from the 5' RACE reads in MiXCR, one entry per CDR3 protein. The repertoire holds a few hundred thousand distinct CDR3 sequences, under 9% seen once, with about 3% in the top ten. This specimen was CD4+ T cells sorted from PBMCs, taken 5 days after the yellow fever booster vaccination. The receptors derive from a man aged 18 to 29 who received the YFV17D yellow fever vaccine.

This clonotype turned up a few times. The chain carries TRBV10-3 and TRBJ1-1; D remains ambiguous. This CDR3 is 12 amino acids long. V lost 6 bases, J lost 4 bases, and 9 bases lay in between. Germline V gene data show CDR1 as ENHRY and CDR2 as SYGVKD. As DNA, the CDR3 is TGTGCCATCAGCGACCTCGGCACTGAAGCTTTCTTT. Translated: CAISDLGTEAFF.

The DNA for the CDR3 is TGTGCCACCAGCAGAGGTCTACCCCCGACTAGACTCTACGAGCAGTACTTC. The encoded protein is CATSRGLPPTRLYEQYF. This chain uses TRBV15 with TRBJ2-7; perhaps TRBD2 as D (6 bases). V was cut by 1 base and J by 3 bases, with 19 bases left in between. Looked up from germline, CDR1 is LNHNV and CDR2 is YYDKDF (reference sequence). This CDR3 contains 17 residues.

The rearrangement links TRBV5-1 to TRBJ2-3; D remains unclear. Germline-derived CDR1 and CDR2 are SGHRS and YFSETQ. This CDR3 is 15 amino acids long. V was pared by 1 base and J by 3 bases, with 12 bases between. CDR3 amino acids: CASSLRAIQTDTQYF. CDR3 bases: TGCGCCAGCAGCTTGAGAGCGATCCAGACAGATACGCAGTATTTT.

This clonotype was seen a few times. The CDR3 here is CATSRDLGAGSNQPQHF. The CDR3 nucleotides read TGTGCCACCAGCAGAGATCTCGGGGCAGGGAGCAATCAGCCCCAGCATTTT. The chain combines TRBV15 with TRBJ1-5; maybe TRBD1 (5 bases). Per germline, CDR1 LNHNV and CDR2 YYDKDF (reference sequence). There are 17 residues in the CDR3. The V and J ends lost 0 bases and 1 base respectively, with 13 bases between them.

V usage is TRBV6-2 or TRBV6-3 and J usage is TRBJ2-1, with 9 bases fitting TRBD2. The CDR3 length is 15 residues. Germline CDR1 MNHEY, CDR2 SVGEGT. The V segment lost 1 base and the J segment 8 bases; nucleotides outside the gene matches: 6. The chain's CDR3 is CASSYYRRGGDEQFF. As DNA, the CDR3 is TGTGCCAGCAGTTACTACCGGCGGGGGGGCGATGAGCAGTTCTTC.

This clonotype was counted between two and nine times. As DNA, the CDR3 is TGCAGTGCCACGCGGGCTGGGGGCGATCAGCCCCAGCATTTT. Translating it yields CSATRAGGDQPQHF. The chain uses TRBV20-1 and TRBJ1-5; D perhaps matches TRBD1 (6 bases). V was clipped by 6 bases and J by 5 bases, with 17 bases between them. The CDR3 runs 14 residues. Germline CDR1 is DFQATT and CDR2 is SNEGSKA (reference sequence).

This clonotype was seen a handful of times. The J gene is TRBJ2-5, the V gene TRBV5-1; the D is unclear. CDR1 is SGHRS, CDR2 YFSETQ, per germline. The CDR3 is made up of 14 amino acids. Trimming shortened V by 0 bases and J by 7 bases, and 13 bases separated the two germline ends. Written as DNA, the CDR3 is TGCGCCAGCAGCTTGGGGAGCCACGAAGGGACCCAGTACTTC. As protein: CASSLGSHEGTQYF.

The chain combines TRBV7-9 with TRBJ2-2, with D unclear. CDR3 length: 15 amino acids. Germline loops: CDR1 SEHNR, CDR2 FQNEAQ (reference sequence). V lost 4 bases to trimming and J lost 0 bases, with 9 bases between them. CDR3 in DNA: TGTGCCAGCAGCTCACGGGCCTCGAACACCGGGGAGCTGTTTTTT. Translating gives CASSSRASNTGELFF.

This clonotype was detected many times. The gene calls are TRBV29-1 and TRBJ1-6; D is unclear. The V gene lost 4 bases and the J gene lost 10 bases, with 11 bases spanning the gap. Germline V lookup: CDR1 SQVTM, CDR2 ANQGSEA. The CDR3 covers 12 residues. The CDR3 is CSVGEGHSPLHF. Written as DNA, the CDR3 is TGCAGCGTTGGGGAAGGGCACTCACCCCTCCACTTT. Using reference TRBV29-1 and TRBJ1-6 for the parts outside the CDR3, the full variable domain is SAVISQKPSRDICQRGTSLTIQCQVDSQVTMMFWYRQQPGQSLTLIATANQGSEATYESGFVIDKFPISRPNLTFSTLTVSNMSPEDSSIYLCSVGEGHSPLHFGNGTRLTVT.

This clonotype showed up many times. The CDR3 DNA reads TGTGCCAGCAGCGTAGACCAGGCCCCTAACTATGGCTACACCTTC. Its protein product is CASSVDQAPNYGYTF. The V and J genes are TRBV9 and TRBJ1-2; D unclear. The germline CDR1 and CDR2 sequences are SGDLS and YYNGEE. V lost 0 bases to trimming and J lost 0 bases, with 9 bases between them. This CDR3 is built from 15 residues.

The chain is built from TRBV28 and TRBJ2-1; 12 nucleotides agree with TRBD1. V dropped 5 bases and J dropped 5; count of bases not matched to a gene: 7. The CDR3 contains 16 residues. CDR1 and CDR2 from the germline V gene are MDHEN and SYDVKM. The CDR3: CASSGPGQGAHNEQFF. In nucleotides, the CDR3 is TGTGCCAGCAGTGGACCGGGACAGGGGGCGCACAATGAGCAGTTCTTC.

J is TRBJ2-2 and V is TRBV2; the match to TRBD2 covers 8 bases. This CDR3 has 16 amino acids. The germline V gene has CDR1 SNHLY and CDR2 FYNNEI. The V gene end was trimmed by 2 bases and the J gene end by 0 bases; junction bases not matched to a gene: 2. In nucleotides, the CDR3 is TGTGCCAGCAGTGAACCCGGGGGGGCGAACACCGGGGAGCTGTTTTTT. Amino acids: CASSEPGGANTGELFF.

This clonotype was found many times. CDR3 bases: TGTGCCATCAGTTTATCAGGGGCGTCCTATAATTCACCCCTCCACTTT. Protein sequence: CAISLSGASYNSPLHF. The chain combines TRBV10-3 with TRBJ1-6; D is possibly TRBD1 (6 bases). From germline, CDR1 is ENHRY and CDR2 SYGVKD. The CDR3 is made up of 16 amino acids. Between the trimmed V and J ends, which lost 5 bases and 1 base, there was a span of 12 bases.

V gene TRBV6-5 combines with J gene TRBJ1-2; D is possibly TRBD1 (5 bases). From germline, CDR1 is MNHEY and CDR2 SVGAGI. Trimming took off 8 bases at V and 5 bases at J, with 12 bases between the two ends. The CDR3 extends over 12 amino acids. CDR3 nucleotides: TGTGCCAGCTACCAGGGTTCTTATGGCTACACCTTC. Translating gives CASYQGSYGYTF.

This clonotype was counted a few times. The chain employs TRBV7-2 and TRBJ2-7; D is unclear. The CDR3 is 12 residues long. Germline assignment: CDR1 SGHTA and CDR2 FQGNSA. Trimming left V 4 bases short and J 6 bases short, with 10 bases between. CDR3 loop: CASSSFGGEQYF. The CDR3 nucleotides read TGTGCCAGCAGCTCTTTTGGCGGCGAGCAGTACTTC.

This clonotype occurred many times. The chain couples TRBV12-3 or TRBV12-4 to TRBJ1-5; no definite D call. The CDR3 is made up of 12 amino acids. The V end was cut by 6 bases, the J end by 6 bases, with 9 bases between. The CDR3 DNA is TGTGCCAGCAGCCGAATAGGTCAGCCCCAGCATTTT. This gives the protein CASSRIGQPQHF.

The rearrangement links TRBV25-1 to TRBJ2-5, with 9 bases identical to TRBD2. This CDR3 spans 16 amino acids. Germline V gene sequence: CDR1 MGHDK, CDR2 SYGVNS. V was clipped by 0 bases and J by 5 bases; unmatched bases: 7. The CDR3 nucleotides read TGTGCCAGCAGTGAATATGGCGGGGGGGCTGGGGAGACCCAGTACTTC. Its protein product is CASSEYGGGAGETQYF. Complete variable domain (other parts from reference TRBV25-1 and TRBJ2-5): EADIYQTPRYLVIGTGKKITLECSQTMGHDKMYWYQQDPGMELHLIHYSYGVNSTEKGDLSSESTVSRIRTEHFPLTLESARPSHTSQYLCASSEYGGGAGETQYFGPGTRLLVL.

This clonotype came up a few times. The rearrangement uses TRBV7-3 and TRBJ2-1; D perhaps matches TRBD1 (6 bases). Germline loops: CDR1 SGHTA, CDR2 FQGTGA. There are 16 residues in the CDR3. The V gene lost 5 bases and the J gene lost 3 bases, with 17 bases spanning the gap. The CDR3 spells CASSSTYRDNYNEQFF. CDR3 sequence (DNA): TGTGCCAGCAGCAGTACCTACCGGGACAACTACAATGAGCAGTTCTTC. The whole variable domain, filled in from reference TRBV7-3 and TRBJ2-1, reads GAGVSQTPSNKVTEKGKYVELRCDPISGHTALYWYRQSLGQGPEFLIYFQGTGAADDSGLPNDRFFAVRPEGSVSTLKIQRTERGDSAVYLCASSSTYRDNYNEQFFGPGTRLTVL.

This sequence joins TRBV4-3 and TRBJ2-2; D may be TRBD1 (5 bases). V shed 1 base and J shed 3 bases, with 12 bases lying between them. The germline gives CDR1 LGHNA, CDR2 YSLEER. The CDR3 totals 16 residues. CDR3 loop: CASSQVTGPYTGELFF. CDR3 nucleotides: TGCGCCAGCAGCCAAGTAACAGGCCCCTACACCGGGGAGCTGTTTTTT.

This clonotype was seen only a few times. The chain recombines TRBV6-4 with TRBJ1-1; D not resolved. CDR1 and CDR2 (germline): MRHNA, SNTAGT. With 5 bases removed from V and 1 base from J, the gap between germline ends came to 8 bases. There are 13 residues in the CDR3. The DNA for the CDR3 is TGTGCCAGCAGTATGGAGGAGAACACTGAAGCTTTCTTT. This encodes CASSMEENTEAFF.

This clonotype appeared a few times. This chain uses TRBV7-2 with TRBJ2-3; 13 bases are shared with TRBD2. V was pared by 5 bases and J by 5 bases, with 13 bases of the junction left unmatched. CDR3 length: 18 residues. Germline V gene sequence: CDR1 SGHTA, CDR2 FQGNSA. CDR3 amino acids: CASSIHGTSGGAVDTQYF. CDR3 DNA: TGTGCCAGCAGCATCCACGGCACTAGCGGGGGGGCCGTAGATACGCAGTATTTT.

The table lists this clonotype with many counts. V gene TRBV7-3 combines with J gene TRBJ1-1; D gene unclear. The CDR3 loop spans 14 amino acids. Trimming removed 3 bases from V and 1 base from J, with 9 bases in between. Germline CDR1 is SGHTA and CDR2 is FQGTGA. CDR3 sequence: CASSLNVGNTEAFF. The CDR3, as DNA: TGTGCCAGCAGCTTGAATGTGGGGAACACTGAAGCTTTCTTT.

V is TRBV3-1 and J is TRBJ2-4, with 8 bases fitting TRBD1. The germline CDR1 and CDR2 sequences are LGHDT and YNNKEL (reference sequence). CDR3 length equals 15 residues. V lost 1 base to trimming and J lost 6 bases; unmatched junction nucleotides: 5. DNA for the CDR3: TGTGCCAGCAGCCAAGGAGGACAGGGCGGAAACATTCAGTACTTC. Protein: CASSQGGQGGNIQYF. Using reference TRBV3-1 and TRBJ2-4 for the parts outside the CDR3, the full variable domain is DTAVSQTPKYLVTQMGNDKSIKCEQNLGHDTMYWYKQDSKKFLKIMFSYNNKELIINETVPNRFSPKSPDKAHLNLHINSLELGDSAVYFCASSQGGQGGNIQYFGAGTRLSVL.

This clonotype turned up a few times. The chain carries TRBV28 and TRBJ2-3; D not resolved. Per the germline V gene, CDR1 is MDHEN and CDR2 is SYDVKM. CDR3 length equals 16 residues. The V end lost 3 bases, the J end lost 2 bases, and 15 bases lay between the germline ends. CDR3 sequence: CASSFGVGPNTDTQYF. CDR3 nucleotide sequence: TGTGCCAGCAGTTTTGGCGTTGGTCCAAACACAGATACGCAGTATTTT.

This clonotype appeared many times. The chain joins TRBV6-5 to TRBJ2-2; D not resolved. Germline V gives CDR1 MNHEY, CDR2 SVGAGI. Trimming left V 7 bases short and J 1 base short, with 7 bases between. The CDR3 totals 13 residues. As DNA, the CDR3 is TGTGCCAGCAAGGCAGGGAACACCGGGGAGCTGTTTTTT. Translating gives CASKAGNTGELFF.

This clonotype was counted many times. This chain uses TRBV4-3 with TRBJ2-2, with D unclear. The V end lost 7 bases, the J end lost 4 bases, and 13 bases lay between the germline ends. CDR1 is LGHNA, CDR2 YSLEER, per germline. The CDR3 sequence is 14 residues long. This CDR3 is CASTTGFTTGELFF. Here the CDR3 DNA reads TGCGCCAGCACCACCGGGTTCACCACCGGGGAGCTGTTTTTT.

The V and J genes are TRBV11-3 and TRBJ2-3, with unresolved D. V was shortened by 0 bases and J by 4 bases, with 5 bases between the two germline ends. Germline V gene sequence: CDR1 SGHNT, CDR2 YENEEA. The CDR3 runs to 13 residues. CDR3 nucleotide sequence: TGTGCCAGCAGCTTAGAGGGCCCAGATACGCAGTATTTT. Its protein is CASSLEGPDTQYF.

Only a few counts were recorded for this clonotype. The chain has TRBV4-2 and TRBJ2-6, with D uncertain. The V end was cut by 0 bases, the J end by 0 bases, with 9 bases between. CDR3 length: 17 residues. Per germline, CDR1 LGHNA and CDR2 YNFKEQ. The CDR3, as DNA: TGTGCCAGCAGCCAAGAGTTCAGCCTCTCTGGGGCCAACGTCCTGACTTTC. Translated, it gives CASSQEFSLSGANVLTF.

This clonotype was detected many times. The V call is TRBV12-3 or TRBV12-4, the J call TRBJ2-2; D remains unclear. V lost 6 bases and J lost 3, with 14 bases in between. This CDR3 has 15 amino acids. The CDR3 protein is CASSNFFSDTGELFF. In DNA, the CDR3 is TGTGCCAGCAGCAACTTCTTTTCAGACACCGGGGAGCTGTTTTTT.

This clonotype has a handful of counts. The chain has TRBV11-2 and TRBJ1-2; D is undetermined. From germline, CDR1 is SGHAT and CDR2 FQNNGV. CDR3 length: 16 residues. Trimming shortened V by 4 bases and J by 0 bases, and 15 bases separated the two germline ends. The chain's CDR3 is CASSSPGRSPNYGYTF. The CDR3 bases are TGTGCCAGCAGCTCCCCAGGTAGATCACCTAACTATGGCTACACCTTC. The full variable domain, completed using reference TRBV11-2 and TRBJ1-2, is EAGVAQSPRYKIIEKRQSVAFWCNPISGHATLYWYQQILGQGPKLLIQFQNNGVVDDSQLPKDRFSAERLKGVDSTLKIQPAKLEDSAVYLCASSSPGRSPNYGYTFGSGTRLTVV.

The V call is TRBV7-9, the J call TRBJ2-3, with a tentative D call TRBD2 (6 bases). This CDR3 comprises 16 residues. Trimming removed 1 base from V and 3 bases from J, with 14 bases in between. CDR1 and CDR2 from the germline V gene are SEHNR and FQNEAQ (reference sequence). The CDR3 protein is CASSLGRGRGTDTQYF. The CDR3 coding sequence is TGTGCCAGCAGCTTAGGGAGGGGTAGGGGTACAGATACGCAGTATTTT.

This clonotype has at least ten counts. The chain links TRBV5-1 to TRBJ2-1; D might be TRBD2 (6 bases). Germline CDR1 SGHRS, CDR2 YFSETQ. The V and J ends lost 2 bases and 6 bases respectively, with 9 bases between them. CDR3 length: 13 amino acids. Here the CDR3 reads CASSFGGANEQFF. The DNA for the CDR3 is TGCGCCAGCAGCTTCGGCGGGGCCAATGAGCAGTTCTTC. Full variable domain (remainder filled in from reference TRBV5-1 and TRBJ2-1): KAGVTQTPRYLIKTRGQQVTLSCSPISGHRSVSWYQQTPGQGLQFLFEYFSETQRNKGNFPGRFSGRQFSNSRSEMNVSTLELGDSALYLCASSFGGANEQFFGPGTRLTVL.